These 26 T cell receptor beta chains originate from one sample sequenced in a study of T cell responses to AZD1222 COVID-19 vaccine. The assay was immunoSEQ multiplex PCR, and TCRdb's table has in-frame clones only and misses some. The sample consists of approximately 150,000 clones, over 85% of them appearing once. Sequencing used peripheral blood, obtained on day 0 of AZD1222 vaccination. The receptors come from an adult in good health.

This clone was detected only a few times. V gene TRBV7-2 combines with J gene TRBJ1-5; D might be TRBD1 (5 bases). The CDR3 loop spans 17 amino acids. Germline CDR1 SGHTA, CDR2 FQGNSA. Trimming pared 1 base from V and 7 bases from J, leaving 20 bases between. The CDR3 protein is CASSLGGLGGVRQPQHF. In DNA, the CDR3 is TGTGCCAGCAGCTTAGGGGGCCTAGGAGGGGTAAGGCAGCCCCAGCATTTT.

The chain's CDR3 is CASSGQTSVSGNTIYF. The DNA of the CDR3 is TGTGCCAGCAGCGGACAGACCTCAGTTTCAGGAAACACCATATATTTT. The chain joins TRBV9 to TRBJ1-3; TRBD1 is a possible D gene (5 bases). Germline V gives CDR1 SGDLS, CDR2 YYNGEE. The CDR3 runs 16 residues. Trimming shortened V by 3 bases and J by 4 bases, and 17 bases separated the two germline ends. The variable domain in full, completed from reference TRBV9 and TRBJ1-3, reads DSGVTQTPKHLITATGQRVTLRCSPRSGDLSVYWYQQSLDQGLQFLIQYYNGEERAKGNILERFSAQQFPDLHSELNLSSLELGDSALYFCASSGQTSVSGNTIYFGEGSWLTVV.

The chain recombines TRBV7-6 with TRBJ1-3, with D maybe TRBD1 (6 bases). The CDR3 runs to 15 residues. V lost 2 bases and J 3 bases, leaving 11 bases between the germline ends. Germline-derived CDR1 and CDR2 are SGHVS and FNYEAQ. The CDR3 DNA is TGTGCCAGCAGCTTAAGGGGACAACTTGGAAACACCATATATTTT. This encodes CASSLRGQLGNTIYF. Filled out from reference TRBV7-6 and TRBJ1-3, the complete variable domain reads GAGVSQSPRYKVTKRGQDVALRCDPISGHVSLYWYRQALGQGPEFLTYFNYEAQQDKSGLPNDRFSAERPEGSISTLTIQRTEQRDSAMYRCASSLRGQLGNTIYFGEGSWLTVV.

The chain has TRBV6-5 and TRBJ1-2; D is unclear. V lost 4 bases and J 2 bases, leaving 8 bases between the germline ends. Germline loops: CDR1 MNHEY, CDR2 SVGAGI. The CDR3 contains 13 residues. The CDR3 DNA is TGTGCCAGCAGTTTAGGGCAGAACTATGGCTACACCTTC. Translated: CASSLGQNYGYTF.

Here the CDR3 DNA reads TGTGCCAGTAGCCGCGGACCAAAACAGGGTGGCTACACCTTC. This gives the protein CASSRGPKQGGYTF. The J gene is TRBJ1-2, the V gene TRBV19; weak D call: TRBD1 (6 bases). V dropped 6 bases and J dropped 7 bases, with 18 bases sitting between them. The CDR3 extends over 14 amino acids. CDR1 and CDR2 from the germline V gene are LNHDA and SQIVND (reference sequence).

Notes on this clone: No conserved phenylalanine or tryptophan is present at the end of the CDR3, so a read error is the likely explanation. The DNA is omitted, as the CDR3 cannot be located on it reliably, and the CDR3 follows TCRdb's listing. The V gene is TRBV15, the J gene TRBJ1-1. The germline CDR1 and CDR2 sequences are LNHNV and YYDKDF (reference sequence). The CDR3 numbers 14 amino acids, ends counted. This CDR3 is CATSRDSGRSVIIL.

The CDR3 sequence: CASRGAEQFF. CDR3 sequence (DNA): TGTGCCAGTAGAGGGGCGGAGCAGTTCTTC. This chain links TRBV19 with TRBJ2-1; D may be TRBD1 (5 bases). V was cut by 6 bases and J by 10 bases, with 7 bases left in between. CDR3 size: 10 residues. The germline V gene encodes CDR1 LNHDA and CDR2 SQIVND (reference sequence).

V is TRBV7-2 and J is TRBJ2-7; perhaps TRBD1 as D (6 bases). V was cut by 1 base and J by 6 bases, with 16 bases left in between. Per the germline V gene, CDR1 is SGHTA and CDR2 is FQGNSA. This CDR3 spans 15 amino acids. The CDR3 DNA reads TGTGCCAGCAGCTTAGGGGGGACACGTTTGCGCGAGCAGTACTTC. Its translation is CASSLGGTRLREQYF.

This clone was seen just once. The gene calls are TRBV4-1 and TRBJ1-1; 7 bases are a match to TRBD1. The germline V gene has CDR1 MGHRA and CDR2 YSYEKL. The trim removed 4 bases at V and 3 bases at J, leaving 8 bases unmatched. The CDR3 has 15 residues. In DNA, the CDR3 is TGCGCCAGCAGCCTACTCGACAGGGATCACACTGAAGCTTTCTTT. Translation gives CASSLLDRDHTEAFF.

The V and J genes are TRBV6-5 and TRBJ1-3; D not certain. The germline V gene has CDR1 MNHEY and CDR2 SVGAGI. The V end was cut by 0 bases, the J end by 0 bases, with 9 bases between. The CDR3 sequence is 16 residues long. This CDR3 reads CASSYSNRLSGNTIYF. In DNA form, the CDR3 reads TGTGCCAGCAGTTACTCGAACCGCCTCTCTGGAAACACCATATATTTT.

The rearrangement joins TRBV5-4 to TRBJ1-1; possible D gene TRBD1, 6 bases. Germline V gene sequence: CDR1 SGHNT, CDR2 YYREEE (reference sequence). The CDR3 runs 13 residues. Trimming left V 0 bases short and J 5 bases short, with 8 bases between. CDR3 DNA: TGTGCCAGCAGCTTGGGAGGGGGAACTGAAGCTTTCTTT. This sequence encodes CASSLGGGTEAFF.

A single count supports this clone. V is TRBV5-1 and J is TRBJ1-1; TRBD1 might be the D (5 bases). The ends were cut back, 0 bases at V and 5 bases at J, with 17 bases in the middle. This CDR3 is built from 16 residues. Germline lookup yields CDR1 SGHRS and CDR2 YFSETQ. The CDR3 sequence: CASSLERLGADTEAFF. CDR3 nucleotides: TGCGCCAGCAGCTTGGAGAGGTTAGGGGCAGATACTGAAGCTTTCTTT.

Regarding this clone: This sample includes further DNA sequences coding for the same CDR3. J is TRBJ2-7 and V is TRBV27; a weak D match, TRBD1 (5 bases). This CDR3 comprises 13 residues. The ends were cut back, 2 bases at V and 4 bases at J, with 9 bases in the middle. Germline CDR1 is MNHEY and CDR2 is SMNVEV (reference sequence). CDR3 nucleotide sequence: TGTGCCAGCAGTTTACAGGGCTCATACGAGCAGTACTTC. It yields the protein CASSLQGSYEQYF.

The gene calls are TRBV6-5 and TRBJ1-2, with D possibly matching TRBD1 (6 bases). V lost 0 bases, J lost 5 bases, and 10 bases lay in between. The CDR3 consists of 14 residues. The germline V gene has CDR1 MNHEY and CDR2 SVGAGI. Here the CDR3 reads CASSYSSGTYGYTF. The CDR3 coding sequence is TGTGCCAGCAGTTACTCGTCAGGGACATATGGCTACACCTTC.

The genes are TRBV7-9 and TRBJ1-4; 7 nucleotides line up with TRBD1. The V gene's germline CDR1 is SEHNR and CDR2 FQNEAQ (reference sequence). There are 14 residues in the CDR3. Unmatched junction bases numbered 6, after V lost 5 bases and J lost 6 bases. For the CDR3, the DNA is TGTGCCAGCAGCCGGGGACAGCCCCATGAAAAACTGTTTTTT. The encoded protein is CASSRGQPHEKLFF.

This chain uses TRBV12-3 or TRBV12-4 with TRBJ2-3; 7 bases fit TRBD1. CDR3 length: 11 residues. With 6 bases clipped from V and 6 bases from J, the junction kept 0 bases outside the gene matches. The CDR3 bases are TGTGCCAGCAGCAGGGGGGATACGCAGTATTTT. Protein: CASSRGDTQYF.

The CDR3 spells CASSLDGGYGYTF. As DNA, the CDR3 is TGCGCCAGCAGCTTGGACGGCGGTTATGGCTACACCTTC. This chain uses TRBV5-1 with TRBJ1-2; D is uncertain. The germline V and J ends were trimmed by 0 bases and 5 bases, with 8 bases remaining between them. The CDR3 runs to 13 residues. In germline, CDR1 is SGHRS, CDR2 YFSETQ.

CDR3 nucleotide sequence: TGTGCCACCGCGGTCGGAGCCCATGGCTACACCTTC. As protein: CATAVGAHGYTF. The chain carries TRBV25-1 and TRBJ1-2; D gene unclear. Trimming took 10 bases from V and 6 from J, leaving 15 bases between them. CDR3 size: 12 residues. The germline V gene has CDR1 MGHDK and CDR2 SYGVNS.

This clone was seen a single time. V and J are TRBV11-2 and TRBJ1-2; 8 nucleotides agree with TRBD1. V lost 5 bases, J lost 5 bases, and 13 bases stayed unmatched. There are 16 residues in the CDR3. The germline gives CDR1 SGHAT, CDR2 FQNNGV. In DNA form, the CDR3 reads TGTGCCAGCAGCGGCCATCCCGAACAGGGGGAATATGGCTACACCTTC. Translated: CASSGHPEQGEYGYTF.

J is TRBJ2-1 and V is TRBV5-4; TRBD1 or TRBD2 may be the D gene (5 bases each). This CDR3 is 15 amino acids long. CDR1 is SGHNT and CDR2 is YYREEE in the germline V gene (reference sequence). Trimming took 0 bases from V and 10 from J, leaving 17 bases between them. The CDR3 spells CASSLVKNAWGEQFF. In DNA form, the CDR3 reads TGTGCCAGCAGCTTGGTGAAGAACGCTTGGGGGGAGCAGTTCTTC.

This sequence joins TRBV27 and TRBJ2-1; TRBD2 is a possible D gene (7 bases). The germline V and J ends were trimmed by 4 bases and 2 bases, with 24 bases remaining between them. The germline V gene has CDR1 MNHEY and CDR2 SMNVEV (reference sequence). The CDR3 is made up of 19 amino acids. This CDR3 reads CASSWDFDVGRGAYNEQFF. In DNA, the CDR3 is TGTGCCAGCAGTTGGGACTTTGACGTGGGGAGGGGGGCCTACAATGAGCAGTTCTTC.

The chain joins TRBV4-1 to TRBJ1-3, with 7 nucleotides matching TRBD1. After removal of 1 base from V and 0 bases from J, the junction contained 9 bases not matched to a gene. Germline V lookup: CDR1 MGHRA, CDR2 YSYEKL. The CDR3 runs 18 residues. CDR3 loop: CASSQVGLTGASGNTIYF. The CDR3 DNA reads TGCGCCAGCAGCCAAGTGGGCCTCACAGGGGCCTCTGGAAACACCATATATTTT.

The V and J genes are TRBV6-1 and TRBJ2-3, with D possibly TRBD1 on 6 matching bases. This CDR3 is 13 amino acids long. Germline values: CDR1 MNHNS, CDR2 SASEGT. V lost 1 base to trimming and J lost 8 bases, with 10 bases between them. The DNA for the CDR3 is TGTGCCAGCAGTGAAGGGCTAGGGGGTACGCAGTATTTT. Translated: CASSEGLGGTQYF.

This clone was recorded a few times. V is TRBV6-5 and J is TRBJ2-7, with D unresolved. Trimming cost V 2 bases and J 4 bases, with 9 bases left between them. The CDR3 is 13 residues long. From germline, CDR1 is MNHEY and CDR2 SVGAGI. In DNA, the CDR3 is TGTGCCAGCAGTTACGCGTCGGCTTACGAGCAGTACTTC. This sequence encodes CASSYASAYEQYF.

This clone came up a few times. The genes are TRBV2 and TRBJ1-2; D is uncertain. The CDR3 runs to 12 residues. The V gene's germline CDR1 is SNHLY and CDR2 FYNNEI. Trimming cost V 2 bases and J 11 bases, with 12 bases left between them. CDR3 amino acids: CASSEYGRGYTF. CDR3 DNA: TGTGCCAGCAGTGAATACGGGCGCGGTTACACCTTC.

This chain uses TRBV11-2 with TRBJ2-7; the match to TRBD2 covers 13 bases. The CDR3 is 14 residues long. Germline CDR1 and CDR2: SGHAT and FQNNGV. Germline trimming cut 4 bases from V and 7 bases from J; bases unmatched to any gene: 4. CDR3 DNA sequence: TGTGCCAGCAGCTGGGGACTAGCGGGATATGAGCAGTACTTC. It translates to CASSWGLAGYEQYF.